This T cell receptor beta chain appears in the sequencing data of a study of siplizumab effects on memory and regulatory T cells. Germline values: CDR1 LNHDA, CDR2 SQIVND (reference sequence). Trimming shortened V by 3 bases and J by 7 bases, and 13 bases separated the two germline ends. The CDR3 covers 14 residues. Libraries were prepared by immunoSEQ multiplex PCR; TCRdb keeps only in-frame clonotypes and omits some of them. The data show roughly 80,000 clones, 80% to 90% seen once. Sequenced: Tregs sorted from blood. This TCR was sampled from a human donor in good health. This rearrangement joins TRBV19 to TRBJ1-5; D perhaps matches TRBD1 (6 bases). The CDR3 protein is CASSIQGIAQPQHF. DNA for the CDR3: TGTGCCAGTAGTATCCAGGGGATCGCCCAGCCCCAGCATTTT.